One sample yielded the 20 T cell receptor beta chains listed below, sequenced in a study of early T cells in non-severe SARS-CoV-2 infection. TCRdb reanalysed the 5' RACE reads using MiXCR and keeps one entry per CDR3 protein. The table records tens of thousands of distinct CDR3 sequences, 12% of them present only once. The source material was whole blood. Source of these receptors: an adult who was a healthcare worker with PCR-confirmed SARS-CoV-2 infection or an uninfected control (not recorded which).

This clonotype was seen many times. The V call is TRBV19, the J call TRBJ1-5; D may be TRBD1 (6 bases). Germline V gene sequence: CDR1 LNHDA, CDR2 SQIVND (reference sequence). V was shortened by 6 bases and J by 5 bases, with 17 bases between the two germline ends. This CDR3 is built from 15 residues. CDR3: CASRIDDRQYQPQHF. CDR3 nucleotides: TGTGCCAGTAGGATCGATGACAGGCAATATCAGCCCCAGCATTTT.

V gene TRBV6-5 combines with J gene TRBJ2-7, with D unresolved. The CDR3 length is 12 residues. CDR1 and CDR2 (germline): MNHEY, SVGAGI. The V gene lost 6 bases and the J gene lost 7 bases, with 13 bases spanning the gap. DNA for the CDR3: TGTGCCAGCAGCCCCTTACGTGGGGAGCAGTACTTC. Translated, it gives CASSPLRGEQYF.

The chain joins TRBV7-3 to TRBJ1-2, with 8 nucleotides matching TRBD1. V shed 6 bases, J shed 7 bases, and the junction held 7 bases outside the gene matches. CDR3 length: 13 residues. Germline values: CDR1 SGHTA, CDR2 FQGTGA. The CDR3 sequence is CASSLDREVGYTF. CDR3 coding DNA: TGTGCCAGCAGTTTGGACAGGGAGGTTGGCTACACCTTC.

Ten or more counts support this clonotype. The rearrangement links TRBV6-6 to TRBJ2-2, with D perhaps TRBD1 (5 bases). Looked up from germline, CDR1 is MNHNY and CDR2 is SVGAGI (reference sequence). The CDR3 length is 15 residues. Between the trimmed V and J ends, which lost 0 bases and 7 bases, there was a span of 12 bases. CDR3 sequence reads: CASSYSTRVGGELFF. The CDR3 DNA is TGTGCCAGCAGTTACTCGACCAGGGTGGGCGGGGAGCTGTTTTTT.

This clonotype was picked up many times. The chain employs TRBV12-3 or TRBV12-4 and TRBJ1-5, with 9 bases identical to TRBD1. This CDR3 is 14 amino acids long. Germline trimming cut 4 bases from V and 5 bases from J; bases unmatched to any gene: 3. The CDR3 coding sequence is TGTGCCAGCAGTTACAGGGGGCCCTATCAGCCCCAGCATTTT. Translation: CASSYRGPYQPQHF.

This clonotype was recorded many times. The rearrangement links TRBV29-1 to TRBJ1-5, with D maybe TRBD1 (5 bases). V lost 2 bases, J lost 3 bases, and 8 bases lay in between. Germline CDR1 SQVTM, CDR2 ANQGSEA. This CDR3 has 13 residues. The CDR3, as DNA: TGCAGCGTTGAACAGGGACTCAATCAGCCCCAGCATTTT. It translates to CSVEQGLNQPQHF.

This clonotype has a handful of counts. The chain recombines TRBV29-1 with TRBJ1-1; D gene unclear. This CDR3 contains 14 residues. Trimming stripped 6 bases from V and 2 bases from J, with 16 bases between. In germline, CDR1 is SQVTM, CDR2 ANQGSEA. The CDR3 loop reads CSVLRSYGNTEAFF. Written as DNA, the CDR3 is TGCAGCGTCTTACGGTCCTACGGTAACACTGAAGCTTTCTTT.

This clonotype is deemed medium-sized. Written as DNA, the CDR3 is TGTGCCAGCAGCTTAACTGGATCCTACAATGAGCAGTTCTTC. This codes for CASSLTGSYNEQFF. The genes are TRBV11-2 and TRBJ2-1, with unresolved D. The CDR3 consists of 14 residues. Germline assignment: CDR1 SGHAT and CDR2 FQNNGV. V was pared by 2 bases and J by 1 base, with 6 bases between.

The rearrangement joins TRBV7-3 to TRBJ2-1; D not certain. CDR3 length: 12 residues. Trimming stripped 4 bases from V and 10 bases from J, with 11 bases between. Germline loops: CDR1 SGHTA, CDR2 FQGTGA. The CDR3 bases are TGTGCCAGCAGCTCCCCTCCTGGGGAGCAGTTCTTC. Its protein is CASSSPPGEQFF.

This clonotype was counted many times. The chain uses TRBV30 and TRBJ1-5; 7 bases agree with TRBD1. CDR1 is GTSNPN, CDR2 SVGIG, per germline (reference sequence). This CDR3 region has 15 residues. After removal of 2 bases from V and 1 base from J, the junction contained 5 bases not matched to a gene. In DNA form, the CDR3 reads TGTGCCTGGAGTTCGAAGGGACAGAGCAATCAGCCCCAGCATTTT. Translation gives CAWSSKGQSNQPQHF. Looking up the rest from reference TRBV30 and TRBJ1-5 gives the full variable domain: SQTIHQWPATLVQPVGSPLSLECTVEGTSNPNLYWYRQAAGRGLQLLFYSVGIGQISSEVPQNLSASRPQDRQFILSSKKLLLSDSGFYLCAWSSKGQSNQPQHFGDGTRLSIL.

This clonotype has only a few counts. The V gene is TRBV20-1, the J gene TRBJ2-1; no reliable D call. The CDR3 contains 16 residues. Germline CDR1 and CDR2: DFQATT and SNEGSKA (reference sequence). V dropped 1 base and J dropped 0 bases, with 13 bases sitting between them. As DNA, the CDR3 is TGCAGTGCTAGAGTCTCTGTGGCCCGCTCCTACAATGAGCAGTTCTTC. It codes for CSARVSVARSYNEQFF.

At least ten counts were recorded for this clonotype. The genes are TRBV20-1 and TRBJ1-2; 10 bases align to TRBD1. V lost 4 bases, J lost 3 bases, and 20 bases stayed unmatched. From germline, CDR1 is DFQATT and CDR2 SNEGSKA (reference sequence). This CDR3 has 19 amino acids. Here the CDR3 DNA reads TGCAGTGCTAACGCCGGGGACCGGGACAGGGGCCGTGATTACTATGGCTACACCTTC. The encoded protein is CSANAGDRDRGRDYYGYTF.

The genes are TRBV13 and TRBJ2-7; D might be TRBD1 (6 bases). V was shortened by 5 bases and J by 4 bases, with 12 bases between the two germline ends. Germline-derived CDR1 and CDR2 are PRHDT and FYEKMQ (reference sequence). The CDR3 spans 13 residues. The CDR3 DNA sequence: TGTGCCAGCAGCATGGACAGAAAATACGAGCAGTACTTC. This codes for CASSMDRKYEQYF.

This clonotype occurred a few times. The CDR3 spells CASSSPGQGVIEQFF. CDR3 bases: TGTGCCAGCAGTTCCCCGGGACAGGGAGTAATTGAGCAGTTCTTC. The chain is built from TRBV6-5 and TRBJ2-1, with 9 bases matching TRBD1. V lost 4 bases and J lost 9; bases outside the gene matches: 10. The CDR3 has 15 residues. Per the germline V gene, CDR1 is MNHEY and CDR2 is SVGAGI.

CDR3 in amino acids: CASSLSIGLAGGDEQFF. The CDR3 DNA reads TGTGCCAGCAGTTTATCGATCGGACTAGCGGGAGGAGATGAGCAGTTCTTC. The rearrangement uses TRBV27 and TRBJ2-1; 14 bases agree with TRBD2. The germline V gene has CDR1 MNHEY and CDR2 SMNVEV (reference sequence). V lost 0 bases and J lost 8; bases outside the gene matches: 6. This CDR3 comprises 17 residues.

This clonotype was counted only a few times. V gene TRBV15 combines with J gene TRBJ2-7; D call uncertain. In germline, CDR1 is LNHNV, CDR2 YYDKDF (reference sequence). The CDR3 runs to 15 residues. The V and J ends lost 5 bases and 5 bases respectively, with 19 bases between them. The CDR3 reads CATSAQKGSQDEQYF. The CDR3, as DNA: TGTGCCACCAGCGCCCAAAAGGGTAGTCAGGACGAGCAGTACTTC.

The sample holds a few counts of this clonotype. V is TRBV14 and J is TRBJ1-2, with D perhaps matching TRBD1 (5 bases). CDR3 length equals 12 residues. Germline CDR1 SGHDN, CDR2 FVKESK. V gave up 3 bases and J gave up 12 bases, with 14 bases separating them. CDR3 protein: CASSHTAGHHTF. CDR3 DNA sequence: TGTGCCAGCAGCCATACGGCCGGACATCACACCTTC.

This clonotype was observed many times. V is TRBV6-1 and J is TRBJ1-5; possibly TRBD1 for D (5 bases). The CDR3 spans 13 residues. The V end was cut by 6 bases, the J end by 9 bases, with 15 bases between. The V gene's germline CDR1 is MNHNS and CDR2 SASEGT. The CDR3 DNA reads TGTGCCAGCAGGCAAAGAGGACAAGTGCCCCAGCATTTT. Protein sequence: CASRQRGQVPQHF.

There are many counts of this clonotype. The genes are TRBV9 and TRBJ2-1; 13 positions agree with TRBD2. This CDR3 is built from 16 residues. The germline V gene has CDR1 SGDLS and CDR2 YYNGEE. V was clipped by 3 bases and J by 8 bases; unmatched bases: 8. The CDR3 coding sequence is TGTGCCAGCAGCGCCTCTACTAGCGGGAGGGAAGATGAGCAGTTCTTC. Protein: CASSASTSGREDEQFF.

This clonotype was picked up a small number of times. CDR3 residues: CASSPNRGSHGYTF. The CDR3 DNA reads TGCGCCAGCAGTCCGAACCGGGGGAGTCATGGCTACACCTTC. The V gene is TRBV5-1, the J gene TRBJ1-2, with D possibly being TRBD1 (5 bases). V lost 5 bases and J lost 6, with 17 bases in between. The CDR3 sequence is 14 residues long. Per germline, CDR1 SGHRS and CDR2 YFSETQ.